This TCR beta chain was recovered during a study of regulatory T cells in long-lasting Graves disease. The germline CDR1 and CDR2 sequences are LNHDA and SQIVND (reference sequence). This CDR3 spans 15 amino acids. Trimming cost V 3 bases and J 3 bases; bases outside gene matches: 8. HTBI primers from iRepertoire and Arm-PCR of CDR3 regions yielded the TCR beta libraries. TCRdb reanalysed the multiplex PCR reads using MiXCR and keeps one entry per CDR3 protein. The sample has about 430,000 distinct CDR3 sequences; 15% are singletons. As for time point: newly diagnosed GD, antithyroid drugs for less than 3 months. PBMC-derived RNA was used for the TCR library. This clonotype appeared many times. This same sample was also taken into another study, of T cells in Graves' hyperthyroidism and ophthalmopathy. That source adds: The model predicted ophthalmopathy a median around seven months before onset.

The rearrangement joins TRBV19 to TRBJ2-7; 7 bases are a match to TRBD2. The receptor was isolated from a woman between 40 and 55 years old with Graves disease. Sequencing used peripheral blood mononuclear cells (PBMCs), obtained at new diagnosis, from a patient treated with antithyroid drugs. CDR3 protein: CASSMEASGNYEQYF. CDR3 nucleotides: TGTGCCAGTAGTATGGAGGCTAGCGGAAACTACGAGCAGTACTTC.